This T cell receptor beta chain derives from a study of neurological immune-mediated disorders. Study-level information: For the approximately 34 multiple sclerosis patients, the disease was relapsing-remitting in 31 and secondary progressive in 3. Study results and caveats: When the repertoires were grouped phylogenetically, those of 18 of the 34 multiple sclerosis patients came together in a single cluster of related CDR3 sequences, which points to a possible repertoire-level signature.

V trimming: 3 bases; J trimming: 15 bases; junction bases outside the gene matches: 11. The germline V gene encodes CDR1 SGHRS and CDR2 YFSETQ. The length of the CDR3 is 15 residues. The unsorted libraries were generated from a total of 2 million PBMCs, which had been stored in RNAlater at -80 C. TCRdb re-analysed the 5' RACE reads in MiXCR, keeping a single row per CDR3 protein. The table includes roughly 75,000 distinct CDR3 sequences, 2.5% to 3% detected once. This clonotype has a count of ten or more. No antigen is known for it. The source of this sequence is a woman in her twenties or thirties with multiple sclerosis. Material: PBMCs. The V gene is TRBV5-1, the J gene TRBJ2-1; 14 bases line up with TRBD2. For the CDR3, the DNA is TGCGCCAGCAGCTCGATCGGGACTAGCGGGAGTACGTGGTTCTTC. This translates into CASSSIGTSGSTWFF.